This T cell receptor beta chain is from a study of blood T cell repertoires in COVID-19 (dated by TCRdb to the early 2020s). Regarding the complete study: Collaborator samples came from the United States, Italy and Spain and covered acute and convalescent phases of COVID-19. Where available, HLA class I and class II types were taken from metadata supplied by the sample provider and were not determined by assay-based typing. The prospective study material was composed of cDNA or gDNA derived from T cells, B-cell-depleted T cells, or PBMCs. Deeply sampled blood TCRbeta repertoires from subjects exposed to, actively infected with, or recovered from COVID-19 were included in the dataset. The repertoires were made available in a free public database intended to serve as a resource for research on the immune response to SARS-CoV-2. The samples were drawn from the first 160 participants of the ongoing ImmuneRACE study and from more than 1,000 subjects provided by 6 global collaborators. The sample metadata nearly always contained a de-identified subject ID, COVID-19 status, age in years and sex. Broad study findings and their caveats: The quantity of clinical and demographic metadata differed by source and by participant and was supplied without curation.

As for this clone: Its antigen specificity is not known. Qualities for individual bases were not recorded, and no much larger clone is one base off.

The collaborating institutions used their own protocols to collect whole blood in K2EDTA tubes. For TCRbeta analysis, collaborator samples were shipped as frozen whole blood, as isolated PBMCs, or as DNA extracted from either sample type. TCRbeta CDR3 regions were amplified from genomic DNA by means of the immunoSEQ Assay, a bias-controlled multiplex PCR. From the authors' description of their analysis: Nucleated cell counts per sample were estimated from amplification of reference gene primers within the assay. To quantify the absolute abundance of each unique TCRbeta CDR3 rearrangement, sequence reads were collapsed and filtered. For each sample, productive Simpson clonality was calculated by taking the square root of Simpson's diversity index across productive rearrangements. TCRdb provides this immuneACCESS table in a form limited to in-frame rearrangements. Some clones are lacking; in checked studies, under half of them reflect an unresolved V gene, and why the rest are absent is not known. V and J calls and clone size are copied from that table; D and trimming were computed from the DNA. In all, the sample holds 200,000 to 250,000 clones, and around 84% of those were seen once. 15% to 20% of the sample rests with the top ten.

At the junction V is shortened by 2 bases and J by 4 bases, with 11 bases in between. Including the terminal cysteine and phenylalanine, the CDR3 comprises 14 residues. The read is trimmed to its CDR3 DNA, 42 bases read in frame from base 1. From a lookup of the germline V gene, CDR1 and CDR2 are MDHEN and SYDVKM. The chain links TRBV28 with TRBJ2-5, with no reliable assignment of the D segment. The receptor was derived from a man aged 30 to 45 with active or convalescent COVID-19. The material sequenced was peripheral blood. CDR3 region: CASSLVTGRETQYF. In nucleotide form, the sequence is TGTGCCAGCAGTTTAGTAACGGGTAGAGAGACCCAGTACTTC.